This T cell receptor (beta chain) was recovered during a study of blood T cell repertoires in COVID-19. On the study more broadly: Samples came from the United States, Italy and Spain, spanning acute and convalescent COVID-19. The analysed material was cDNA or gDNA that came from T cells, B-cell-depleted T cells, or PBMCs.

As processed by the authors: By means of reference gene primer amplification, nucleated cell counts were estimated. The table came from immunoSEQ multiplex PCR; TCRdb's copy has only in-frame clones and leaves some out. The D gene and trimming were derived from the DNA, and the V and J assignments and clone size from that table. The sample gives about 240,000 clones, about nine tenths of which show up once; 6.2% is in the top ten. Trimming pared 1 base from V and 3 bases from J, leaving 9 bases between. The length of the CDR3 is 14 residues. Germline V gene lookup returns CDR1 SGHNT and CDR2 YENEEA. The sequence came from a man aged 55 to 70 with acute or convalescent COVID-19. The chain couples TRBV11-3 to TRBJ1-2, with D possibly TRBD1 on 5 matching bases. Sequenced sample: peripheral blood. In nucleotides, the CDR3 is TGTGCCAGCAGCTTAGGGCAGGGCGACTATGGCTACACCTTC. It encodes CASSLGQGDYGYTF.